One and the same sample provided the 18 T cell receptor beta chains below, sequenced in a study of identical twins (TCRdb year 2016). The library was built by means of 5' RACE. The reads were generated on an Illumina HiSeq 2000. TCRdb reprocessed the public reads (quality trimming at Q25 with fastp, clone calling with MiXCR) and kept in-frame beta chains. Entries are consolidated by CDR3 protein sequence, retaining the most common genes and DNA. The sample table records 500,000 to 550,000 distinct CDR3 sequences; around 24% of these occur just once. The top ten constitute around 0.48% of the sample. These data were also filed under a second study, of yellow fever vaccine responses in identical twins.

Sequencing used CD4+ T cells sorted from blood. These receptors were obtained from a woman aged 18-30 years in good health.

This clonotype was recorded a few times. The V gene is TRBV12-3 or TRBV12-4, the J gene TRBJ2-2, with D unresolved. The V end lost 0 bases, the J end lost 4 bases, and 9 bases lay between the germline ends. The CDR3 contains 15 residues. The CDR3 here is CASSLAETPTGELFF. The CDR3 DNA sequence: TGTGCCAGCAGTTTAGCGGAGACCCCCACCGGGGAGCTGTTTTTT.

This clonotype was counted only a few times. The CDR3 loop reads CASKERESPNEQFF. The CDR3, as DNA: TGCGCCAGCAAGGAGCGGGAGTCCCCAAATGAGCAGTTCTTC. This chain joins TRBV5-1 and TRBJ2-1; 8 bases fit TRBD2. The germline CDR1 and CDR2 sequences are SGHRS and YFSETQ. The trim removed 6 bases at V and 7 bases at J, leaving 9 bases unmatched. The CDR3 contains 14 residues.

The chain carries TRBV4-1 and TRBJ2-1, with 12 bases fitting TRBD2. Germline V lookup: CDR1 MGHRA, CDR2 YSYEKL. J gave up 6 bases and V 4 bases, and 13 bases lay outside the gene matches. This CDR3 has 18 residues. The CDR3 protein is CASSLTSGGPSPGNEQFF. The CDR3 DNA reads as TGCGCCAGCAGCCTTACTAGCGGGGGGCCCTCCCCGGGCAATGAGCAGTTCTTC.

The chain employs TRBV3-1 and TRBJ2-7; D not resolved. V lost 4 bases and J lost 6, with 16 bases in between. The CDR3 has 14 amino acids. Germline V lookup: CDR1 LGHDT, CDR2 YNNKEL (reference sequence). CDR3 sequence (DNA): TGTGCCAGCAGCCCACCGGGCCGTTATTCCGAGCAGTACTTC. As protein: CASSPPGRYSEQYF.

The J gene is TRBJ2-1, the V gene TRBV4-2, with TRBD2 as a possible D gene (6 bases). Trimming cost V 0 bases and J 7 bases, with 13 bases left between them. This CDR3 contains 15 residues. Germline values: CDR1 LGHNA, CDR2 YNFKEQ. The CDR3, as DNA: TGTGCCAGCAGCCAAGAGGAGCTAGCGTGGAATGAGCAGTTCTTC. This gives the protein CASSQEELAWNEQFF.

This clonotype has a handful of counts. CDR3: CASSQEGNEQFF. Here the CDR3 DNA reads TGTGCCAGCAGCCAAGAAGGCAATGAGCAGTTCTTC. The chain couples TRBV3-1 to TRBJ2-1; the D is unclear. Deletions cut 0 bases from V and 6 bases from J, with 3 bases between. This CDR3 spans 12 amino acids. The germline gives CDR1 LGHDT, CDR2 YNNKEL (reference sequence).

The chain is built from TRBV7-9 and TRBJ1-1, with a tentative D call TRBD1 (6 bases). The V gene's germline CDR1 is SEHNR and CDR2 FQNEAQ (reference sequence). The CDR3 length is 14 residues. V was pared by 2 bases and J by 4 bases, with 11 bases between. CDR3 coding DNA: TGTGCCAGCAGCTTACCAGGGGAAACCACTGAAGCTTTCTTT. This sequence encodes CASSLPGETTEAFF.

This clonotype was observed a handful of times. The rearrangement uses TRBV20-1 and TRBJ2-3; D is possibly TRBD2 (6 bases). V was clipped by 5 bases and J by 5 bases, with 17 bases between them. This CDR3 has 14 residues. Germline CDR1 and CDR2: DFQATT and SNEGSKA (reference sequence). CDR3 sequence reads: CSAWPSEWGDTQYF. CDR3 in DNA: TGCAGTGCTTGGCCTAGCGAGTGGGGAGATACGCAGTATTTT.

In this sample, this clonotype turned up a few times. V and J are TRBV2 and TRBJ2-7; unclear D gene. The CDR3 totals 13 residues. Germline CDR1 and CDR2: SNHLY and FYNNEI. The V and J ends lost 6 bases and 0 bases respectively, with 9 bases between them. The CDR3: CASRDQPSYEQYF. The CDR3 nucleotides are TGTGCCAGCAGGGACCAACCCTCCTACGAGCAGTACTTC.

This clonotype showed up just a few times. The chain links TRBV10-2 to TRBJ2-3, with D maybe TRBD2 (6 bases). Germline lookup yields CDR1 WSHSY and CDR2 SAAADI. V shed 2 bases and J shed 9 bases, with 9 bases lying between them. This CDR3 contains 12 residues. In nucleotides, the CDR3 is TGCGCCAGCAGTGAGCGGGAGATGACGCAGTATTTT. This translates into CASSEREMTQYF.

This clonotype was counted between two and nine times. V and J are TRBV27 and TRBJ2-5, with 11 bases aligning to TRBD2. The CDR3 loop spans 16 amino acids. V was clipped by 5 bases and J by 3 bases; unmatched bases: 8. The germline V gene has CDR1 MNHEY and CDR2 SMNVEV (reference sequence). CDR3 nucleotide sequence: TGTGCCAGCAGTCCAATCTTGGGACTAGCGGAAGAGACCCAGTACTTC. Protein: CASSPILGLAEETQYF.

This chain connects TRBV12-3 or TRBV12-4 to TRBJ2-2; perhaps TRBD1 as D (6 bases). V was trimmed by 5 bases and J by 4 bases, leaving 11 bases between them. The CDR3 totals 14 residues. CDR3 DNA sequence: TGTGCCAGCAGTAACGGACAGTTCACCGGGGAGCTGTTTTTT. As protein: CASSNGQFTGELFF.

There are a few counts of this clonotype. The chain uses TRBV11-2 and TRBJ2-2, with D tentatively TRBD1 (6 bases). This CDR3 comprises 15 residues. Germline CDR1 SGHAT, CDR2 FQNNGV. The V end was cut by 1 base, the J end by 3 bases, with 9 bases between. The CDR3 DNA follows: TGTGCCAGCAGCTTAGGACAGGCGGACACCGGGGAGCTGTTTTTT. It is translated as CASSLGQADTGELFF.

At least ten counts were recorded for this clonotype. This sequence joins TRBV4-2 and TRBJ1-3, with unresolved D. V was cut by 8 bases and J by 2 bases, with 16 bases left in between. Germline assignment: CDR1 LGHNA and CDR2 YNFKEQ. The CDR3 totals 15 residues. The CDR3 region is CASSRGVMAGNTIYF. The CDR3 DNA sequence: TGTGCCAGCTCCCGGGGAGTGATGGCTGGAAACACCATATATTTT.

In its sample, this clonotype was seen a few times. J is TRBJ1-1 and V is TRBV7-9; D call uncertain. V was shortened by 7 bases and J by 2 bases, with 11 bases between the two germline ends. CDR1 is SEHNR and CDR2 is FQNEAQ in the germline V gene (reference sequence). The CDR3 has 13 residues. The CDR3 sequence: CASTVQANTEAFF. DNA of the CDR3: TGTGCCAGCACCGTCCAGGCAAACACTGAAGCTTTCTTT.

This sequence joins TRBV6-1 and TRBJ2-7; D perhaps matches TRBD2 (5 bases). CDR3 length: 15 amino acids. Germline CDR1 and CDR2: MNHNS and SASEGT. V was clipped by 10 bases and J by 0 bases, with 19 bases between them. CDR3 bases: TGTGCCATCTCGGGGATACAGTTATCCTCCTACGAGCAGTACGTC. Its translation: CAISGIQLSSYEQYV.

This clonotype has at least ten counts. The chain employs TRBV5-1 and TRBJ2-5; D gene unclear. The CDR3 contains 13 residues. V lost 4 bases and J 1 base, leaving 8 bases between the germline ends. Germline values: CDR1 SGHRS, CDR2 YFSETQ. The CDR3 coding sequence is TGCGCCAGCAGCATAGACACCCAAGAGACCCAGTACTTC. Translated: CASSIDTQETQYF.

The sample holds many counts of this clonotype. CDR3 bases: TGTGCCAGCAGTCGGGACACAACAGGGGATACGCAGTATTTT. Protein product: CASSRDTTGDTQYF. The chain has TRBV6-1 and TRBJ2-3, with TRBD1 as a possible D gene (6 bases). Germline CDR1 MNHNS, CDR2 SASEGT. CDR3 size: 14 residues. Deletions cut 5 bases from V and 6 bases from J, with 15 bases between.